The rows below give T cell receptor beta chains drawn from one sample of a study of blood T cell repertoires in COVID-19. The assay was immunoSEQ multiplex PCR, and TCRdb's table has in-frame clones only and misses some. The table includes about 260,000 clones, around four fifths detected once. The specimen sequenced was peripheral blood. The receptors here all came from a man in his sixties with acute or convalescent COVID-19. The CDR3 runs from the conserved cysteine through the conserved F or W. The order of the fields is CDR3 DNA, CDR3 protein, J gene, clone size, V gene, D gene. The D gene is left open where the match is weak. Part of the rows lack a size; the others show once, few, many or a class for expanded clones.

cdr3_nt: TGTGCCAGCAGTTTATATTCAATGGGACAGCCGTATTATGGCTACACCTTC; cdr3_aa: CASSLYSMGQPYYGYTF; j_call: TRBJ1-2; clone_size: NA; v_call: TRBV28; d_call: TRBD1
cdr3_nt: TGTGCCAGTAGCCCGGGACAAATTTACGAGCAGTACTTC; cdr3_aa: CASSPGQIYEQYF; j_call: TRBJ2-7; clone_size: NA; v_call: TRBV19; d_call: NA
cdr3_nt: TGTGCCAGCAGCCAGTTCCTTAGTGATAACACTGAAGCTTTCTTT; cdr3_aa: CASSQFLSDNTEAFF; j_call: TRBJ1-1; clone_size: NA; v_call: TRBV3-1/TRBV3-2; d_call: NA
cdr3_nt: TGTGCCAGCAGCCCCCTCGGAGACAGGGGGACAGATACGCAGTATTTT; cdr3_aa: CASSPLGDRGTDTQYF; j_call: TRBJ2-3; clone_size: NA; v_call: TRBV3-1/TRBV3-2; d_call: TRBD1
cdr3_nt: TGCGCCAGCAGCTCGACAGGGGAAGGGGAAAAACTGTTTTTT; cdr3_aa: CASSSTGEGEKLFF; j_call: TRBJ1-4; clone_size: NA; v_call: TRBV5-1; d_call: TRBD1
cdr3_nt: TGTGCCAGCAGCGACAGGGCAGAAGCTTTCTTT; cdr3_aa: CASSDRAEAFF; j_call: TRBJ1-1; clone_size: NA; v_call: TRBV2; d_call: TRBD1
cdr3_nt: TGTGCCAGTATGAGAGACAGCGTAGGGAACACTGAAGCTTTCTTT; cdr3_aa: CASMRDSVGNTEAFF; j_call: TRBJ1-1; clone_size: NA; v_call: TRBV19; d_call: NA
cdr3_nt: TGTGCCAGCAGTTGGTACAGGGACACTGAAGCTTTCTTT; cdr3_aa: CASSWYRDTEAFF; j_call: TRBJ1-1; clone_size: NA; v_call: TRBV27; d_call: NA
cdr3_nt: TGTGCCAGCAGCCCTAGCGGGGGGCTCACCGGGGAGCTGTTTTTT; cdr3_aa: CASSPSGGLTGELFF; j_call: TRBJ2-2; clone_size: NA; v_call: TRBV3-1/TRBV3-2; d_call: TRBD2
cdr3_nt: TGTGCCAGCTCACCCACTGTCCCCACAGATACGCAGTATTTT; cdr3_aa: CASSPTVPTDTQYF; j_call: TRBJ2-3; clone_size: NA; v_call: TRBV18; d_call: NA
cdr3_nt: TGTGCCAGCAGTGTTTCCGGGGTACTAGCGGGAGTCGCAGATACGCAGTATTTT; cdr3_aa: CASSVSGVLAGVADTQYF; j_call: TRBJ2-3; clone_size: NA; v_call: TRBV9; d_call: TRBD2
cdr3_nt: TGTGCCAGCTCACCAGGGACTAGCGGGAGCATTCAGTACTTC; cdr3_aa: CASSPGTSGSIQYF; j_call: TRBJ2-4; clone_size: NA; v_call: TRBV18; d_call: TRBD2
cdr3_nt: TGTGCCAGCAGCCCCTTTACGGGGGGGGCTAGCAAAAACATTCAGTACTTC; cdr3_aa: CASSPFTGGASKNIQYF; j_call: TRBJ2-4; clone_size: NA; v_call: TRBV9; d_call: TRBD2
cdr3_nt: TGTGCCAGCAGCCAAGGGATGGGAAGGGAACGGGACGGGGAGCTGTTTTTT; cdr3_aa: CASSQGMGRERDGELFF; j_call: TRBJ2-2; clone_size: once; v_call: TRBV3-1/TRBV3-2; d_call: NA
cdr3_nt: TGTGCCAGCAGTTTATCGGGGGCTAGCGGGGTTCCTGTGCAGTACTTC; cdr3_aa: CASSLSGASGVPVQYF; j_call: TRBJ2-7; clone_size: NA; v_call: TRBV27; d_call: TRBD2
cdr3_nt: TGCGCCAGCGGTGAAGCGGGATTCGAGCAGTACTTC; cdr3_aa: CASGEAGFEQYF; j_call: TRBJ2-7; clone_size: NA; v_call: TRBV10-2; d_call: TRBD2
cdr3_nt: TGCGCCAGCAGTGAGATCGGGACAGGGGGCCGGGAGACCCAGTACTTC; cdr3_aa: CASSEIGTGGRETQYF; j_call: TRBJ2-5; clone_size: NA; v_call: TRBV10-1; d_call: TRBD1
cdr3_nt: TGTGCCAGCAGCTTAGGGACTGTTTATGGCTACACCTTC; cdr3_aa: CASSLGTVYGYTF; j_call: TRBJ1-2; clone_size: NA; v_call: TRBV7-9; d_call: NA
cdr3_nt: TGTGCCAGCAGCTTAGCAGGGAGGGGGTACACAGATACGCAGTATTTT; cdr3_aa: CASSLAGRGYTDTQYF; j_call: TRBJ2-3; clone_size: NA; v_call: TRBV11-1; d_call: NA
cdr3_nt: TGCGCCAGCAGTTCTACAGGGGGAGATGGCTACACCTTC; cdr3_aa: CASSSTGGDGYTF; j_call: TRBJ1-2; clone_size: NA; v_call: TRBV5-1; d_call: TRBD1
cdr3_nt: TGTGCCAGCAGTGAAAGTTTGTCGGGCTACAATGAGCAGTTCTTC; cdr3_aa: CASSESLSGYNEQFF; j_call: TRBJ2-1; clone_size: NA; v_call: TRBV6-1; d_call: NA
cdr3_nt: TGTGCCAGCAGTTTTAGTGTTAGCAATCAGCCCCAGCATTTT; cdr3_aa: CASSFSVSNQPQHF; j_call: TRBJ1-5; clone_size: few; v_call: TRBV28; d_call: NA
cdr3_nt: TGCGCCAGCAGTAGCCTCGGTCCACCCCTCCACTTT; cdr3_aa: CASSSLGPPLHF; j_call: TRBJ1-6; clone_size: NA; v_call: TRBV5-1; d_call: NA
cdr3_nt: TGTGCCAGTAGTATAGCTTCGGGGAAATATAGCAATCAGCCCCAGCATTTT; cdr3_aa: CASSIASGKYSNQPQHF; j_call: TRBJ1-5; clone_size: few; v_call: TRBV19; d_call: NA
cdr3_nt: TGCGCCAGCAGCCAAGCAACGATAGCCACCCATGAGCAGTTCTTC; cdr3_aa: CASSQATIATHEQFF; j_call: TRBJ2-1; clone_size: NA; v_call: TRBV4-3; d_call: NA
cdr3_nt: TGCGCCAGCAGCTTGGCCTGGCAACAAGAGACCCAGTACTTC; cdr3_aa: CASSLAWQQETQYF; j_call: TRBJ2-5; clone_size: NA; v_call: TRBV5-1; d_call: NA